This T cell receptor (beta chain) was recovered during a study of beta chain features in type 1 diabetes. Study in general: Healthy donors resembled patients in age, gender and cell yields.

In regard to this clone: The antigen remains unidentified.

Isolated RNA was reverse transcribed in full, so expressed TCRB transcripts were sequenced. Data came from immunoSEQ multiplex PCR; TCRdb stores just in-frame clones and leaves some out. The sample holds 300,000 to 450,000 clones, 8.5% to 10% seen once. General study results and limits: Shorter TCRB CDR3s, moderately but significantly so, were found in Type 1 diabetes patients in all four CD4+ subsets.

CDR1 SGHRS and CDR2 YFSETQ come from the germline V gene. The CDR3 is 15 amino acids. V lost 5 bases and J 1 base, leaving 15 bases between the germline ends. The sequenced material came from central memory CD4+ T cells from blood. The sequence was obtained from a man aged 25 to 40 with type 1 diabetes. The V call is TRBV5-1, the J call TRBJ2-5; D unclear. The CDR3 DNA sequence: TGCGCCAGCAGTTACGTTCCTGGGCGCCAAGAGACCCAGTACTTC. Its protein is CASSYVPGRQETQYF.